This section outlines one T cell receptor (beta chain) sequence together with its context. This sample also contains other DNA sequences that code for the same CDR3. The data were taken from a study of shared clonotypes between healthy human individuals. The table came from immunoSEQ multiplex PCR; TCRdb's copy has only in-frame clones and leaves some out. Among around 2.3 million clones, almost 96% were seen once, and the ten largest hold less than 0.15%. Trimming left V 5 bases short and J 4 bases short, with 6 bases between. The CDR3 runs to 12 residues. Per the germline V gene, CDR1 is MDHEN and CDR2 is SYDVKM.

Input material: naive CD4+ T cells sorted from blood. The subset was: CD45RA+ positively selected. The clonotype originates from a man younger than 35 in good health. The rearrangement uses TRBV28 and TRBJ2-1; D unclear. The CDR3 nucleotides read TGTGCCAGCAGTCCACGGTACAATGAGCAGTTCTTC. This sequence encodes CASSPRYNEQFF. Supplemented by reference TRBV28 and TRBJ2-1, the full variable domain reads DVKVTQSSRYLVKRTGEKVFLECVQDMDHENMFWYRQDPGLGLRLIYFSYDVKMKEKGDIPEGYSVSREKKERFSLILESASTNQTSMYLCASSPRYNEQFFGPGTRLTVL.